A single sample gave rise to the 9 T cell receptor beta chains below, sequenced in a study of blood T cell repertoires in COVID-19. TCRdb keeps only in-frame clones here, not all; method: immunoSEQ multiplex PCR. This sample has about 140,000 clones; about 80% occur once, and the top ten carry 8%. What was sequenced was peripheral blood. The receptors originated from a human donor in a cohort sampled during active COVID-19.

As DNA, the CDR3 is TGTGCCAGCAGCCAAGATATTACGGGGGGGCCGCATGAGCAGTTCTTC. This codes for CASSQDITGGPHEQFF. The rearrangement uses TRBV4-2 and TRBJ2-1; 8 nucleotides line up with TRBD2. The CDR3 totals 16 residues. Germline-derived CDR1 and CDR2 are LGHNA and YNFKEQ. J gave up 8 bases and V 0 bases, and 9 bases lay outside the gene matches.

This chain joins TRBV29-1 and TRBJ2-1; 7 bases align to TRBD2. There are 14 residues in the CDR3. The J segment lost 9 bases and the V segment lost 5 bases, leaving 13 bases of the junction unmatched. Germline assignment: CDR1 SQVTM and CDR2 ANQGSEA. CDR3 nucleotide sequence: TGCAGCGTTCGAAAGGATGGGGAGGGCGGTGAGCAGTTCTTC. This translates into CSVRKDGEGGEQFF.

The chain combines TRBV27 with TRBJ2-5; 11 nucleotides match TRBD2. The V gene end was trimmed by 6 bases and the J gene end by 5 bases; junction bases not matched to a gene: 8. Germline V gene lookup returns CDR1 MNHEY and CDR2 SMNVEV (reference sequence). This CDR3 is built from 15 residues. CDR3 residues: CASSPLAGGLETQYF. The CDR3 DNA follows: TGTGCCAGCAGCCCCCTAGCGGGGGGACTTGAGACCCAGTACTTC.

The genes are TRBV12-3 or TRBV12-4 and TRBJ1-6; D call uncertain. Deletions cut 8 bases from V and 7 bases from J, with 9 bases between. The CDR3 totals 12 residues. For the CDR3, the DNA is TGTGCCAGCGGTCCAGGAAATTCACCCCTCCACTTT. Translating it yields CASGPGNSPLHF.

Only one count was recorded for this clone. The chain employs TRBV3-1 (or the pseudogene TRBV3-2) and TRBJ2-1; the match to TRBD1 covers 7 bases. Losses at the gene ends were 0 bases for V and 8 bases for J; bases not matched to a gene: 1. Per the germline V gene, CDR1 is LGHDT and CDR2 is YNNKEL (reference sequence). The CDR3 totals 13 residues. The CDR3 nucleotides are TGTGCCAGCAGCCAAGATAGGGGGCATGAGCAGTTCTTC. As protein: CASSQDRGHEQFF.

V and J are TRBV19 and TRBJ1-2; TRBD1 matches 8 bases. In germline, CDR1 is LNHDA, CDR2 SQIVND (reference sequence). This CDR3 is built from 13 residues. V shed 3 bases and J 10 bases; nucleotides not matched to a gene: 7. The CDR3 DNA sequence: TGTGCCAGTAGTATGACAGGGGACTTGGCCTACACCTTC. Translated: CASSMTGDLAYTF.

This clone was seen once. The rearrangement uses TRBV7-2 and TRBJ2-7, with D maybe TRBD2 (6 bases). CDR3 length equals 14 residues. In germline, CDR1 is SGHTA, CDR2 FQGNSA. Trimming removed 1 base from V and 2 bases from J, with 9 bases in between. CDR3 nucleotide sequence: TGTGCCAGCAGCTTAGGGTTAGCGGCCTACGAGCAGTACTTC. Its translation: CASSLGLAAYEQYF.

The rearrangement joins TRBV5-1 to TRBJ1-1, with TRBD1 identical over 7 bases. Trimming at V came to 5 bases and at J to 1 base, leaving 11 bases not matched to a gene. Germline lookup yields CDR1 SGHRS and CDR2 YFSETQ. CDR3 size: 16 residues. The CDR3 spells CASRPRAGGRNTEAFF. CDR3 in DNA: TGCGCCAGCAGGCCACGGGCAGGGGGTAGGAACACTGAAGCTTTCTTT.

The rearrangement links TRBV9 to TRBJ2-3, with a possible D match to TRBD2 (6 bases). Trimming took 4 bases from V and 2 from J, leaving 14 bases between them. The CDR3 consists of 15 residues. CDR1 and CDR2 (germline): SGDLS, YYNGEE. This CDR3 reads CASSSKGDSTDTQYF. CDR3 DNA sequence: TGTGCCAGCAGCTCGAAAGGGGACTCCACAGATACGCAGTATTTT.